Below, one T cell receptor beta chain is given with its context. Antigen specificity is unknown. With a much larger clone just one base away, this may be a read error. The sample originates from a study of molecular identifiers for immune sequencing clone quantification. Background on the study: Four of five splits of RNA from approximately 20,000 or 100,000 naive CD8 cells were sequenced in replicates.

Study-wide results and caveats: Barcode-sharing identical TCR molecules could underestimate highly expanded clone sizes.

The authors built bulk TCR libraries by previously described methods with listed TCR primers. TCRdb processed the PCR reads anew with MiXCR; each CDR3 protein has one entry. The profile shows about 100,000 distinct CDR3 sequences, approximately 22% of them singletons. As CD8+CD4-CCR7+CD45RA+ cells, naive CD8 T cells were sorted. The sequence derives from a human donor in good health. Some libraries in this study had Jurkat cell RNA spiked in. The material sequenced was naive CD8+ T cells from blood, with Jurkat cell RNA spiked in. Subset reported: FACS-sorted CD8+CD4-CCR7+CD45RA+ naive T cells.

CDR3 sequence (DNA): TGTGCCAGCAGCTTCGGGACAGGGTCTGGCTACACCTTC. Translating it yields CASSFGTGSGYTF. V gene TRBV7-6 combines with J gene TRBJ1-2; TRBD1 agrees at 9 bases. The CDR3 length is 13 residues. Germline V lookup: CDR1 SGHVS, CDR2 FNYEAQ. With V trimmed by 3 bases and J by 7 bases, 3 bases remained unmatched.